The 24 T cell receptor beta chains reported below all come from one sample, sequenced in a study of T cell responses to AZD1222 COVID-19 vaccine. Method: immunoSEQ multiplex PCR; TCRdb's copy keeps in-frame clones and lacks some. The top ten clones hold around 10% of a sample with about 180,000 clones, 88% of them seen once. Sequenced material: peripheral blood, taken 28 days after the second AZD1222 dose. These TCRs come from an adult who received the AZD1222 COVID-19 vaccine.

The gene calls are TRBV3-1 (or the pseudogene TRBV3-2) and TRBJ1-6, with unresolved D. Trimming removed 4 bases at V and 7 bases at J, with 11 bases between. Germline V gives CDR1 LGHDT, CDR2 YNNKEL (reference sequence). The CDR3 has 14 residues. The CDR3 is CASSPGYPNSPLHF. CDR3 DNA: TGTGCCAGCAGCCCCGGATACCCCAATTCACCCCTCCACTTT.

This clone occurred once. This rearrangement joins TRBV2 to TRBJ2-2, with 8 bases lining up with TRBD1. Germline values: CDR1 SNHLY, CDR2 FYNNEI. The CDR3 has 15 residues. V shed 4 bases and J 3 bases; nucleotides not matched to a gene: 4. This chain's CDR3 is CASSATGGYTGELFF. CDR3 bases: TGTGCCAGCAGTGCTACAGGGGGGTACACCGGGGAGCTGTTTTTT.

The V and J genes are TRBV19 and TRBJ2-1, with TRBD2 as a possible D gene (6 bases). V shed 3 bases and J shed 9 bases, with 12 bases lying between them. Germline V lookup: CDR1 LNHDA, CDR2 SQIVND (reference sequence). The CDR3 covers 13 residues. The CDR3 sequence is CASSILGGGEQFF. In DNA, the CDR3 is TGTGCCAGTAGTATTTTGGGGGGAGGTGAGCAGTTCTTC.

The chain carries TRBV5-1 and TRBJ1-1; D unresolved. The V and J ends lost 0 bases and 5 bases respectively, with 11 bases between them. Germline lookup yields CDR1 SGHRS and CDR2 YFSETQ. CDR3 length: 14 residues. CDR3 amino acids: CASSLDPGRTEAFF. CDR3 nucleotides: TGCGCCAGCAGCTTGGATCCAGGCCGAACTGAAGCTTTCTTT.

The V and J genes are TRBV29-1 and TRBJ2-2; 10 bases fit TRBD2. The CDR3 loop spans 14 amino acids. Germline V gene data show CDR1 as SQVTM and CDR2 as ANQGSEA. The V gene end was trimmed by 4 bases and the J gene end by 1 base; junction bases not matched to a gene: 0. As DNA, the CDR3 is TGCAGCGTTGGACTAGCGGGGAACACCGGGGAGCTGTTTTTT. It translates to CSVGLAGNTGELFF.

The CDR3 nucleotides read TGTGCCTGGAGGTGGACTCGGGAGTACACCTTC. As protein: CAWRWTREYTF. V gene TRBV30 combines with J gene TRBJ1-2; no reliable D call. V lost 3 bases to trimming and J lost 11 bases, with 13 bases between them. In germline, CDR1 is GTSNPN, CDR2 SVGIG (reference sequence). This CDR3 is built from 11 residues.

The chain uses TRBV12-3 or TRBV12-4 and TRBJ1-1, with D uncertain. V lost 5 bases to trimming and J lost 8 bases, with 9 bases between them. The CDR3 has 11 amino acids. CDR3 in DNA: TGTGCCAGCAGTCGAGTCGGAGAAGCTTTCTTT. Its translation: CASSRVGEAFF.

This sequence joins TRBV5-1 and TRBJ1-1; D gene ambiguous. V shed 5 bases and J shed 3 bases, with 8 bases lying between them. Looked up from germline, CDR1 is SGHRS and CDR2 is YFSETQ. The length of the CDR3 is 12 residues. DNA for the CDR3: TGCGCCAGCAGAAGCTGGGACACTGAAGCTTTCTTT. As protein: CASRSWDTEAFF.

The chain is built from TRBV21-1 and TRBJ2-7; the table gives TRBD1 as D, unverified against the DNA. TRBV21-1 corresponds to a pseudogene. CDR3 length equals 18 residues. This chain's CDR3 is CASSKGSRDRKSPGVQYF. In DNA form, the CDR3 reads TGTGCCAGCAGCAAAGGGAGTCGGGACAGGAAATCGCCCGGGGTACAGTACTTC.

The CDR3 protein is CASSLMGGAGQPQHF. For the CDR3, the DNA is TGTGCCAGCAGTTTGATGGGGGGGGCTGGTCAGCCCCAGCATTTT. The chain links TRBV28 to TRBJ1-5; tentatively, D is TRBD1 (6 bases). V lost 3 bases and J 6 bases, leaving 15 bases between the germline ends. The CDR3 sequence is 15 residues long. Germline V CDR1 and CDR2: MDHEN, SYDVKM.

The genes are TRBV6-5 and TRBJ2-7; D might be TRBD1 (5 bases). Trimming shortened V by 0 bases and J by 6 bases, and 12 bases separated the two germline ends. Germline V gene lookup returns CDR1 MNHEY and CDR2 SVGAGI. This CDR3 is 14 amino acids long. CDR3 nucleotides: TGTGCCAGCAGTTACTCACCAGGGAAGTCCGAGCAGTACTTC. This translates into CASSYSPGKSEQYF.

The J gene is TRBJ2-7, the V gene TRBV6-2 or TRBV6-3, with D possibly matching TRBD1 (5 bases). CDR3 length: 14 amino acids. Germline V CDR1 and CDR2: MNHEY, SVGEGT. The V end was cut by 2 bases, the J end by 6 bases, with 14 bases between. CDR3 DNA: TGTGCCAGCAGTTACGGGCAGGGTAACGCCGAGCAGTACTTC. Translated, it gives CASSYGQGNAEQYF.

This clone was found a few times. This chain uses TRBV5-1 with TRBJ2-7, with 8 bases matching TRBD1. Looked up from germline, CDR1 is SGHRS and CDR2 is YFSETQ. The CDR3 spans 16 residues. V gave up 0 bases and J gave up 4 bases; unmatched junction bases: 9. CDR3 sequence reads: CASSLGRTGSQYEQYF. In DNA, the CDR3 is TGCGCCAGCAGCTTGGGACGGACAGGGAGTCAATACGAGCAGTACTTC.

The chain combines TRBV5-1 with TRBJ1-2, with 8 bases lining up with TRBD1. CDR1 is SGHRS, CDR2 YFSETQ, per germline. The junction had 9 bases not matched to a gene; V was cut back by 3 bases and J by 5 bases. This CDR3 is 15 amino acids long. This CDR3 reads CASSSSGQGGYGYTF. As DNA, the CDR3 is TGCGCCAGCAGCTCCTCCGGACAGGGCGGGTATGGCTACACCTTC.

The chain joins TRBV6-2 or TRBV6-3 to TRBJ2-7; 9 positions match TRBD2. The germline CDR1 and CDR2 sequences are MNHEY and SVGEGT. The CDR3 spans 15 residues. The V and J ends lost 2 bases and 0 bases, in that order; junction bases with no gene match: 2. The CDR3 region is CASSYVAGVSYEQYF. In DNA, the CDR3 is TGTGCCAGCAGTTACGTAGCGGGGGTCTCCTACGAGCAGTACTTC.

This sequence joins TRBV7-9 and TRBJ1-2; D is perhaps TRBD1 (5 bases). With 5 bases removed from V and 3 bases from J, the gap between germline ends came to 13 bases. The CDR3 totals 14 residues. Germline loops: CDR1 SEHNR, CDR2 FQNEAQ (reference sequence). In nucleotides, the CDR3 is TGTGCCAGCAGCCCGCCGGGACTGGACTATGGCTACACCTTC. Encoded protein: CASSPPGLDYGYTF.

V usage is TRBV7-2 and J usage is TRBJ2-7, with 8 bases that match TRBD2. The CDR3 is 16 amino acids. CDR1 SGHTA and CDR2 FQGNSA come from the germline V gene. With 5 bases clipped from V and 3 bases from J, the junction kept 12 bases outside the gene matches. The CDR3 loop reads CASSPPSGLRYYEQYF. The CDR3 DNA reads TGTGCCAGCAGCCCACCTAGCGGGTTACGATACTACGAGCAGTACTTC.

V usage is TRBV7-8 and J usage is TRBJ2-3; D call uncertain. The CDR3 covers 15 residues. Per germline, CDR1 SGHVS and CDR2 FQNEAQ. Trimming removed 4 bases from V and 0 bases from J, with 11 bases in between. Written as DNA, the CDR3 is TGTGCCAGCAGCTCGCGCAGGTATAGCACAGATACGCAGTATTTT. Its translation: CASSSRRYSTDTQYF.

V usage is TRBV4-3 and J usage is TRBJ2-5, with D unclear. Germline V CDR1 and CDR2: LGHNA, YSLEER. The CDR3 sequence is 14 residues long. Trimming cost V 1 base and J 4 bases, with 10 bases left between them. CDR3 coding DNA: TGCGCCAGCAGCCAAGTCCCCGGGCTAGAGACCCAGTACTTC. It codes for CASSQVPGLETQYF.

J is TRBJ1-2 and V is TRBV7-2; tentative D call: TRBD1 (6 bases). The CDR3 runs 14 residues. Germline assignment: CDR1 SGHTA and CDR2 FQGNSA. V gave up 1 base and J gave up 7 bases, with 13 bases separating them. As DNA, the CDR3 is TGTGCCAGCAGCTTAGGCAGGGGCCAGGGTGGCTACACCTTC. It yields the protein CASSLGRGQGGYTF.

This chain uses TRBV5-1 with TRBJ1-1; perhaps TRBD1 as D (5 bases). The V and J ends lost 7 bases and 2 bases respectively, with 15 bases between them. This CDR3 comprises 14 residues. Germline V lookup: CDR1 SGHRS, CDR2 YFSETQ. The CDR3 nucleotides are TGCGCCAGCGGTCGGGACGGACAAAACACTGAAGCTTTCTTT. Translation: CASGRDGQNTEAFF.

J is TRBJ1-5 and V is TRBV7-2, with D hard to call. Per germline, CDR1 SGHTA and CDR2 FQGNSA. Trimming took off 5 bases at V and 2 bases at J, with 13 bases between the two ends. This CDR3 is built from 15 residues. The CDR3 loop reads CASSQDGERNQPQHF. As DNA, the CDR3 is TGTGCCAGCAGCCAGGACGGGGAACGCAATCAGCCCCAGCATTTT. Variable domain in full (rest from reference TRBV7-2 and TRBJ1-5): GAGVSQSPSNKVTEKGKDVELRCDPISGHTALYWYRQSLGQGLEFLIYFQGNSAPDKSGLPSDRFSAERTGGSVSTLTIQRTQQEDSAVYLCASSQDGERNQPQHFGDGTRLSIL.

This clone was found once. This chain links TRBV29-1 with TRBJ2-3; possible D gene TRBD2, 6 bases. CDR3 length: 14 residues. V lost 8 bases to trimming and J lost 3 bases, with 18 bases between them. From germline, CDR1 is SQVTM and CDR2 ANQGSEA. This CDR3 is CSPRRGGGTDTQYF. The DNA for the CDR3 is TGCAGCCCTAGGAGGGGCGGAGGTACAGATACGCAGTATTTT.

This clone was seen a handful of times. The CDR3 here is CASSPPVWNTEAFF. The CDR3 nucleotides read TGTGCCAGCTCACCACCGGTCTGGAACACTGAAGCTTTCTTT. The rearrangement joins TRBV18 to TRBJ1-1, with no clear D. Deletions cut 0 bases from V and 1 base from J, with 6 bases between. The germline V gene encodes CDR1 KGHSH and CDR2 LQKENI. The CDR3 contains 14 residues.